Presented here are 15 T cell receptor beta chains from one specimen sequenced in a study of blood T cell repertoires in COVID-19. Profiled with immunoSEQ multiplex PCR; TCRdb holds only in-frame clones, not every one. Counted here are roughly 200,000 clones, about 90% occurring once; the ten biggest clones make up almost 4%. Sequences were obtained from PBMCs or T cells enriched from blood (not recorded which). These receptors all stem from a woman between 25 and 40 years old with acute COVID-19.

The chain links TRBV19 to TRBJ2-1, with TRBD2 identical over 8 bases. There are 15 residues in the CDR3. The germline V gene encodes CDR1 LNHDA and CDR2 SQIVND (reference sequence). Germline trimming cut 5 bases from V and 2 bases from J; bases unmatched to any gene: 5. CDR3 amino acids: CASSPQRGTYNEQFF. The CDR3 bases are TGTGCCAGTAGTCCCCAGCGGGGGACCTACAATGAGCAGTTCTTC.

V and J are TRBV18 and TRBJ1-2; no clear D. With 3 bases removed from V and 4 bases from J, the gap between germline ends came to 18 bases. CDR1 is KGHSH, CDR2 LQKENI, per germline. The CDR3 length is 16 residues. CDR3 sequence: CASSPPLRDTVYGYTF. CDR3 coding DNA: TGTGCCAGCTCACCCCCTCTCCGTGACACGGTCTATGGCTACACCTTC.

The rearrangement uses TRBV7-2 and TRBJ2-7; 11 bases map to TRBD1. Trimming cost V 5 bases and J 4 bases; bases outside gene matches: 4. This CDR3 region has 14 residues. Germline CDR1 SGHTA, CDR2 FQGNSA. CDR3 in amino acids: CASSPGTGGYEQYF. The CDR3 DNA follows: TGTGCCAGCAGCCCCGGGACAGGGGGGTACGAGCAGTACTTC. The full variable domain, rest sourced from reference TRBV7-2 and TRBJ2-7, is GAGVSQSPSNKVTEKGKDVELRCDPISGHTALYWYRQSLGQGLEFLIYFQGNSAPDKSGLPSDRFSAERTGGSVSTLTIQRTQQEDSAVYLCASSPGTGGYEQYFGPGTRLTVT.

Here the CDR3 reads CASSQDLVGDRAHQPQHF. CDR3 sequence (DNA): TGCGCCAGCAGCCAAGATCTAGTGGGGGACAGGGCCCATCAGCCCCAGCATTTT. The chain links TRBV4-1 to TRBJ1-5; TRBD1 aligns across 9 bases. Germline V gene data show CDR1 as MGHRA and CDR2 as YSYEKL. The CDR3 spans 18 residues. Trimming cost V 0 bases and J 5 bases; bases outside gene matches: 11.

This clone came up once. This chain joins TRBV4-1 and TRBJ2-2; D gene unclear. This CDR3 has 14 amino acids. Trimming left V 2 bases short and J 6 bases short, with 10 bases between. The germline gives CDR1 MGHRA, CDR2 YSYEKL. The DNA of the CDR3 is TGCGCCAGCAGCCAACCGTTAACGGCCGGGGAGCTGTTTTTT. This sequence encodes CASSQPLTAGELFF.

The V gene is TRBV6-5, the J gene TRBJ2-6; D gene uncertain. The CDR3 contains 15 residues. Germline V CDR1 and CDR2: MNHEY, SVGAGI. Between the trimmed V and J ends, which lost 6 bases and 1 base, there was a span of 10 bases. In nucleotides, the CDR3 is TGTGCCAGCAGCCCCGAGCTTTCTGGGGCCAACGTCCTGACTTTC. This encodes CASSPELSGANVLTF.

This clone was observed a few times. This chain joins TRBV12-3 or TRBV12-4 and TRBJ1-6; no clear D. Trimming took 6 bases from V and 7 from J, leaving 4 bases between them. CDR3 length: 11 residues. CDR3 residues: CASSQNSPLHF. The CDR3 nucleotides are TGTGCCAGCAGCCAAAATTCACCCCTCCACTTT.

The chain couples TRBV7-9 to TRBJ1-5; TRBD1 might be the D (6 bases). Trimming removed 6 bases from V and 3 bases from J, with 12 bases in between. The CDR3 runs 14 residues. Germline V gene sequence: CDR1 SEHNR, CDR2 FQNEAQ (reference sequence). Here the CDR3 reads CASRKTGNNQPQHF. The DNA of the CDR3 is TGTGCCAGCAGGAAAACAGGGAACAATCAGCCCCAGCATTTT. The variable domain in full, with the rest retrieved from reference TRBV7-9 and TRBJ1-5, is DTGVSQNPRHKITKRGQNVTFRCDPISEHNRLYWYRQTLGQGPEFLTYFQNEAQLEKSRLLSDRFSAERPKGSFSTLEIQRTEQGDSAMYLCASRKTGNNQPQHFGDGTRLSIL.

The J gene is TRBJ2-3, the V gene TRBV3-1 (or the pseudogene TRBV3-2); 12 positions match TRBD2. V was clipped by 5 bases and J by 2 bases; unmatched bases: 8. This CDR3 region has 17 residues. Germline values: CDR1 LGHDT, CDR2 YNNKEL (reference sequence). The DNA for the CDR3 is TGTGCCAGCAGCTTCAGACTAGCGGGGGTTCCCACAGATACGCAGTATTTT. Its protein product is CASSFRLAGVPTDTQYF.

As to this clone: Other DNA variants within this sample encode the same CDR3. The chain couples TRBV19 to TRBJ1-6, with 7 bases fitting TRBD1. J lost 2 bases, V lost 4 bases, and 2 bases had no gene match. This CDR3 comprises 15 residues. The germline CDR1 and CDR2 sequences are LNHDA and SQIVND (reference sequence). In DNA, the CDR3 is TGTGCCAGTAGTACGGGGACAGCCTATAATTCACCCCTCCACTTT. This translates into CASSTGTAYNSPLHF.

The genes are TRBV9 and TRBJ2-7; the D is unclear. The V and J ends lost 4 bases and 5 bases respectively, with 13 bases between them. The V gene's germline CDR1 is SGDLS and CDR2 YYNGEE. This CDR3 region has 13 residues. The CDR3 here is CASSQTSSHEQYF. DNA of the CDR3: TGTGCCAGCAGCCAAACTTCGTCCCACGAGCAGTACTTC. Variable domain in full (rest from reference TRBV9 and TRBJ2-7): DSGVTQTPKHLITATGQRVTLRCSPRSGDLSVYWYQQSLDQGLQFLIQYYNGEERAKGNILERFSAQQFPDLHSELNLSSLELGDSALYFCASSQTSSHEQYFGPGTRLTVT.

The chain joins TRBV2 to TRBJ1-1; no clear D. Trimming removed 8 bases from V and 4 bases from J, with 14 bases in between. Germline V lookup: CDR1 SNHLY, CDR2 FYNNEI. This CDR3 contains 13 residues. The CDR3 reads CASVRDFGTEAFF. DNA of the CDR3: TGTGCCAGCGTGAGGGATTTCGGCACTGAAGCTTTCTTT.

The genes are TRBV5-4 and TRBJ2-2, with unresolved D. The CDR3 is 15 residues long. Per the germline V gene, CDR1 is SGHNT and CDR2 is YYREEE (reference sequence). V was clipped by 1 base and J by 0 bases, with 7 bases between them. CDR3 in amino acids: CASSLKHANTGELFF. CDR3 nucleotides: TGTGCCAGCAGCTTGAAACACGCGAACACCGGGGAGCTGTTTTTT.

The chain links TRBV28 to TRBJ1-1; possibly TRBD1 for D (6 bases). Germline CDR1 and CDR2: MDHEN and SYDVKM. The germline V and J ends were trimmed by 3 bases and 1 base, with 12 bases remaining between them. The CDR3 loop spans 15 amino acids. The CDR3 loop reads CASSFTTGRNTEAFF. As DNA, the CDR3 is TGTGCCAGCAGTTTTACCACAGGGCGGAACACTGAAGCTTTCTTT.

Here the CDR3 reads CASSQDLRGDNYGYTF. CDR3 sequence (DNA): TGTGCCAGCAGCCAAGATCTCAGGGGAGATAACTATGGCTACACCTTC. The chain combines TRBV14 with TRBJ1-2; TRBD1 is a possible D gene (6 bases). This CDR3 has 16 residues. The V gene's germline CDR1 is SGHDN and CDR2 FVKESK. The V end lost 0 bases, the J end lost 1 base, and 12 bases lay between the germline ends.